Presented here are 5 T cell receptor beta chains from one specimen sequenced in a study of technical replicates of blood from several donors. Data came from immunoSEQ multiplex PCR; TCRdb stores just in-frame clones and leaves some out. The sample shows over 50,000 clones, approximately 97% of them seen only once. Sequencing was carried out using T cells isolated from PBMCs. These receptors all come from a human donor in good health.

The chain recombines TRBV15 with TRBJ1-2, with D uncertain. Germline CDR1 reads LNHNV; CDR2 reads YYDKDF (reference sequence). The CDR3 covers 13 residues. V lost 6 bases to trimming and J lost 0 bases, with 8 bases between them. DNA of the CDR3: TGTGCCACCAGTGAGGGCACTAACTATGGCTACACCTTC. Translating gives CATSEGTNYGYTF.

The J gene is TRBJ2-3, the V gene TRBV2, with 10 positions matching TRBD2. This CDR3 region has 15 residues. CDR1 is SNHLY and CDR2 is FYNNEI in the germline V gene. V lost 7 bases, J lost 2 bases, and 6 bases stayed unmatched. For the CDR3, the DNA is TGTGCCAGCACAAGGACTAGCGGTACCACAGATACGCAGTATTTT. Translating it yields CASTRTSGTTDTQYF.

The chain carries TRBV7-2 and TRBJ1-4, with no clear D. This CDR3 region has 14 residues. V dropped 5 bases and J dropped 8 bases, with 15 bases sitting between them. Germline V gene lookup returns CDR1 SGHTA and CDR2 FQGNSA. CDR3 region: CASSHGGGREKLFF. In DNA, the CDR3 is TGTGCCAGCAGCCATGGTGGAGGGCGAGAAAAACTGTTTTTT. Full variable domain (rest looked up from reference TRBV7-2 and TRBJ1-4): GAGVSQSPSNKVTEKGKDVELRCDPISGHTALYWYRQSLGQGLEFLIYFQGNSAPDKSGLPSDRFSAERTGGSVSTLTIQRTQQEDSAVYLCASSHGGGREKLFFGSGTQLSVL.

The V gene is TRBV5-5, the J gene TRBJ1-5; no clear D. The ends were cut back, 0 bases at V and 5 bases at J, with 9 bases in the middle. CDR1 and CDR2 from the germline V gene are SGHKS and YYEKEE (reference sequence). The CDR3 is 14 residues long. The CDR3 coding sequence is TGTGCCAGCAGCTTGGGTCCCGGGGATCAGCCCCAGCATTTT. It translates to CASSLGPGDQPQHF. Variable domain in full (rest from reference TRBV5-5 and TRBJ1-5): DAGVTQSPTHLIKTRGQQVTLRCSPISGHKSVSWYQQVLGQGPQFIFQYYEKEERGRGNFPDRFSARQFPNYSSELNVNALLLGDSALYLCASSLGPGDQPQHFGDGTRLSIL.

The gene calls are TRBV30 and TRBJ1-1; tentative D call: TRBD1 (5 bases). Germline V CDR1 and CDR2: GTSNPN, SVGIG (reference sequence). The CDR3 runs 11 residues. Trimming removed 3 bases from V and 7 bases from J, with 9 bases in between. This CDR3 is CAWSGRGEAFF. Here the CDR3 DNA reads TGTGCCTGGAGCGGTAGGGGTGAAGCTTTCTTT.